These T cell receptor beta chains were read from a single sample in a study of T-cell memory formation after mild COVID-19. TCRdb passed the 5' RACE reads through MiXCR, listing each CDR3 protein once. The sample lists about 140,000 distinct CDR3 sequences, around 15% occurring once. The sequenced sample was PBMCs or a T cell subset sorted from them (not recorded which). The receptors shown here come from an adult woman who had mild COVID-19 (a few samples of this study predate the infection). Cell type and time point are not known. CDR3s include the opening cysteine and the closing phenylalanine or tryptophan. The D gene is left open where the match is weak. Not all rows give a size; the values are once, few, many and, for expanded clones, a class.

>TRBV2|TRBJ2-7|.|TRBD2
TGTGCCAGCAGTGAAGGGGCGGGAGAAATCAACGAGCAGTACTTC
CASSEGAGEINEQYF
>TRBV13|TRBJ1-1|many|TRBD1
TGTGCCAGCAGCTGGACAGGGGGTTGGGACACTGAAGCTTTCTTT
CASSWTGGWDTEAFF
>TRBV3-1|TRBJ2-1|.|.
TGTGCCAGCAGCACACGGGGATCCTACAATGAGCAGTTCTTC
CASSTRGSYNEQFF
>TRBV30|TRBJ1-2|.|TRBD1
TGTGCCTTGGACAGGAACTATGGCTACACCTTC
CALDRNYGYTF
>TRBV7-9|TRBJ2-2|many|.
TGTGCCAGCAGCCGGAACTTCCGGGACGGAGGAAGCACCGGGGAGCTGTTTTTT
CASSRNFRDGGSTGELFF
>TRBV20-1|TRBJ1-2|few|.
TGCAGTGCTAGTTTAGGCACCAACTATGGCTACACCTTC
CSASLGTNYGYTF
>TRBV5-1|TRBJ2-2|many|TRBD1
TGCGCCAGCAGCAACGATCAGGGGGCAGGGAACACCGGGGAGCTGTTTTTT
CASSNDQGAGNTGELFF
>TRBV29-1|TRBJ2-5|.|.
TGCAGCGTTGAGTGGAGCTGGGGTTCAAGGGAGACCCAGTACTTC
CSVEWSWGSRETQYF
>TRBV4-3|TRBJ2-2|.|TRBD1
TGCGCCAGCAGCCAAGAAGGGACAGTCTCCACCGGGGAGCTGTTTTTT
CASSQEGTVSTGELFF
>TRBV30|TRBJ2-5|.|.
TGTGCCTGGAGACATCCTGTGCCGGAATTCGAAGTCCGGGAGACCCAGTACTTC
CAWRHPVPEFEVRETQYF
>TRBV20-1|TRBJ2-7|few|.
TGCAGTGTTAGGGACACCGGACACAGCTCCTACGAGCAGTACTTC
CSVRDTGHSSYEQYF
>TRBV27|TRBJ1-5|few|.
TGTGCCAGCAGTCGGCCTAATCAGCCCCAGCATTTT
CASSRPNQPQHF
>TRBV2|TRBJ2-1|few|.
TGTGCCAGCAGTGTGTATCGCGGAAGCTCCTACAATGAGCAGTTCTTC
CASSVYRGSSYNEQFF
>TRBV9|TRBJ2-7|.|TRBD1
TGTGCCAGCAGCGTAGCCGGGACAGGGGAGGTGTACTTC
CASSVAGTGEVYF
>TRBV2|TRBJ1-1|few|.
TGTGCCAGCAGTGCTCCCACTGAAGCTTTCTTT
CASSAPTEAFF
>TRBV20-1|TRBJ1-1|many|.
TGCAGTGCTACCCTATCGGGAGGGGAAGCTTTCTTT
CSATLSGGEAFF
>TRBV18|TRBJ1-2|few|TRBD1
TGTGCCAGCTCCAGAGACAGGGAGGCCCTCTATGGCTACACCTTC
CASSRDREALYGYTF
>TRBV3-1|TRBJ2-3|.|.
TGTGCCAGCAGCCTCCGAGGAGCCCGGAGCACAGATACGCAGTATTTT
CASSLRGARSTDTQYF
>TRBV7-9|TRBJ2-7|many|.
TGTGCCAGCAGCTCCGGGAATTACGGCTACTACGAGCAGTACTTC
CASSSGNYGYYEQYF
>TRBV24-1|TRBJ2-2|.|.
TGTGCCACCAGTGATTCATGGGCCGGAGGGAACACCGGGGAGCTGTTTTTT
CATSDSWAGGNTGELFF
>TRBV27|TRBJ1-1|.|.
TGTGCCAGCAGGACAGGCGAGAACACTGAAGCTTTCTTT
CASRTGENTEAFF
>TRBV4-1|TRBJ1-5|.|.
TGCGCCAGCCAAGCTGGCAGTCATAGCAATCAGCCCCAGCATTTT
CASQAGSHSNQPQHF
>TRBV19|TRBJ1-1|many|.
TGTGCCAGTAGTATAAGGGTCAACACTGAAGCTTTCTTT
CASSIRVNTEAFF
>TRBV5-6|TRBJ2-7|few|.
TGTGCCAGCAGCTTGGTAGGACAGCCATACGAGCAGTACTTC
CASSLVGQPYEQYF
>TRBV20-1|TRBJ2-7|.|.
TGCAGTGCTAGAACCGGGACAACCTACGAGCAGTACTTC
CSARTGTTYEQYF
>TRBV2|TRBJ1-1|.|.
TGTGCCAGCAGTGAAAACGGAGTGAGGGGTGCTGAAGCTTTCTTT
CASSENGVRGAEAFF
>TRBV12-3/TRBV12-4|TRBJ2-7|few|.
TGTGCCAGCAGTTTGCCCCCCGGCGTAGTCCGTTCCTACGAGCAGTACTTC
CASSLPPGVVRSYEQYF
>TRBV18|TRBJ2-6|many|.
TGTGCCAGCTCACCACCGTCAGGCCCTCCTGGGGCCAACGTCCTGACTTTC
CASSPPSGPPGANVLTF
>TRBV4-1|TRBJ2-1|.|.
TGCGCCAGCAGCCGTACTAGCTTAAATGAGCAGTTCTTC
CASSRTSLNEQFF
>TRBV4-1|TRBJ1-5|few|.
TGCGCCAGCAGCCAAGATCGGGGCCCAATGGGGCAGCCCCAGCATTTT
CASSQDRGPMGQPQHF
>TRBV19|TRBJ1-1|few|.
TGTGCCAGTAGGACACCCATGAACACTGAAGCTTTCTTT
CASRTPMNTEAFF
>TRBV2|TRBJ2-1|few|TRBD2
TGTGCCAGAGGGACTAGCGGTTACAATGAGCAGTTCTTC
CARGTSGYNEQFF
>TRBV5-6|TRBJ1-2|few|.
TGTGCCAGCAGCTTGGTGGGGAGTGACTATGGCTACACCTTC
CASSLVGSDYGYTF
>TRBV7-6|TRBJ1-1|many|.
TGTGCCAGCAGCCCTGGCCCTTATGAAGCTTTCTTT
CASSPGPYEAFF
>TRBV30|TRBJ2-3|many|TRBD2
TGTGCCTGGCGGAGGGGAGGGGCCACAGATACGCAGTATTTT
CAWRRGGATDTQYF
>TRBV2|TRBJ1-2|few|.
TGTGCCAGCAGTGAATCAAGCCAGGGAGGCTACACCTTC
CASSESSQGGYTF
>TRBV12-3/TRBV12-4|TRBJ2-7|few|.
TGTGCCAGCAGCGCCATCAATAACGAGCAGTACTTC
CASSAINNEQYF
>TRBV20-1|TRBJ2-3|.|TRBD2
TGCAGTGCTAGCACTCTAGCGGTTAGCACAGATACGCAGTATTTT
CSASTLAVSTDTQYF
>TRBV5-5|TRBJ2-7|few|.
TGTGCCAGCAGCTCGCCGGGGTACGACTACGAGCAGTACTTC
CASSSPGYDYEQYF
>TRBV4-1|TRBJ2-3|few|.
TGCGCCAGCAGCCATCAAGAGGCGGGCAACACAGATACGCAGTATTTT
CASSHQEAGNTDTQYF
>TRBV29-1|TRBJ2-7|.|TRBD1
TGCAGCGTTGGGGACAGGGGGCGACACGAGCAGTACTTC
CSVGDRGRHEQYF
>TRBV7-6|TRBJ2-4|.|.
TGTGCCAGCAGCCCACATGGAGGGGGACTACAACAGAACATTCAGTACTTC
CASSPHGGGLQQNIQYF
>TRBV10-3|TRBJ1-1|few|.
TGTGCCATCAGTGTGTCCGGGCTGAACACTGAAGCTTTCTTT
CAISVSGLNTEAFF
>TRBV7-2|TRBJ1-4|.|.
TGTGCCAGCAGCCAGGACAGATGGACTGAAAAACTGTTTTTT
CASSQDRWTEKLFF
>TRBV25-1|TRBJ1-2|few|.
TGTGCCAGCAGCTCCGCAGCGGGACCTATTTATGGCTACACCTTC
CASSSAAGPIYGYTF
>TRBV29-1|TRBJ1-1|.|TRBD1
TGCAGCGTGGACAAGGGGGCGGTGAACACTGAAGCTTTCTTT
CSVDKGAVNTEAFF
>TRBV19|TRBJ2-2|few|.
TGTGCCACTTTAAATCATCTCACCGGGGAGCTGTTTTTT
CATLNHLTGELFF
>TRBV20-1|TRBJ2-7|.|TRBD2
TGCAGTGCTAGAAAAACTAGCGGATCCGACGAGCAGTACTTC
CSARKTSGSDEQYF
>TRBV24-1|TRBJ1-1|.|TRBD1
TGTGCCACCAGTGAAGACAGGGGAGGTCGGACTGAAGCTTTCTTT
CATSEDRGGRTEAFF
>TRBV4-1|TRBJ2-7|few|TRBD2
TGCGCCAGCAGCCAAGAGGCGCCTAGCGGGGGGGCCGGTCCTCGGGAGCAGTACTTC
CASSQEAPSGGAGPREQYF
>TRBV25-1|TRBJ2-3|.|.
TGTGACAGCAGTGTGGGGACCCCTAGCACAGATACGCAGTATTTT
CDSSVGTPSTDTQYF
>TRBV25-1|TRBJ2-5|.|.
TGTGCCAGCAGTGAATTTACCCCAGCGGGTAAAGAGACCCAGTACTTC
CASSEFTPAGKETQYF
>TRBV5-1|TRBJ2-1|many|TRBD2
TGCGCCAGCAGCGTCCTTGGGAGGGCCGGGAATGAGCAGTTCTTC
CASSVLGRAGNEQFF